A single sample is the source of the 22 T cell receptor beta chains below, sequenced in a study of blood T cell repertoires in COVID-19. The method was immunoSEQ multiplex PCR; TCRdb's version includes in-frame clones alone and lacks a portion of them. The data hold 100,000 to 150,000 clones, with around 90% observed a single time. Sequencing was performed on peripheral blood. These receptors were taken from a human donor in a cohort sampled during active COVID-19.

This chain uses TRBV5-1 with TRBJ2-3; D gene unclear. Germline assignment: CDR1 SGHRS and CDR2 YFSETQ. The CDR3 consists of 15 residues. V lost 0 bases and J lost 2, with 10 bases in between. The CDR3 nucleotides are TGCGCCAGCAGCTTGGGGGCGTTCGACACAGATACGCAGTATTTT. Translated, it gives CASSLGAFDTDTQYF.

V gene TRBV7-6 combines with J gene TRBJ1-4; 7 bases map to TRBD1. CDR1 SGHVS and CDR2 FNYEAQ come from the germline V gene. The CDR3 sequence is 15 residues long. After removal of 3 bases from V and 6 bases from J, the junction contained 7 bases not matched to a gene. The CDR3, as DNA: TGTGCCAGCAGCTTGGAGACAGGGTCGGATGAAAAACTGTTTTTT. Residues: CASSLETGSDEKLFF.

This clone was seen only a few times. CDR3 in amino acids: CASSHLQTGFSYEQYF. Here the CDR3 DNA reads TGTGCCAGCAGCCATTTACAGACAGGGTTCTCCTACGAGCAGTACTTC. This sequence joins TRBV14 and TRBJ2-7; 7 bases map to TRBD1. The germline CDR1 and CDR2 sequences are SGHDN and FVKESK. The V segment lost 3 bases and the J segment 0 bases; nucleotides outside the gene matches: 8. This CDR3 is built from 16 residues.

This chain uses TRBV6-6 with TRBJ1-3; 11 bases line up with TRBD1. Unmatched junction bases numbered 1, after V lost 6 bases and J lost 0 bases. The CDR3 contains 15 residues. Germline CDR1 is MNHNY and CDR2 is SVGAGI (reference sequence). Here the CDR3 reads CASRGTGGSGNTIYF. CDR3 in DNA: TGTGCCAGCAGGGGGACAGGGGGCTCTGGAAACACCATATATTTT.

In DNA form, the CDR3 reads TGTGCCAGCAGCGTAGGGACTAGCCAAGAGACCCAGTACTTC. It translates to CASSVGTSQETQYF. This chain joins TRBV5-4 and TRBJ2-5; TRBD2 matches 8 bases. Unmatched junction bases numbered 3, after V lost 4 bases and J lost 1 base. CDR3 length: 14 amino acids. In germline, CDR1 is SGHNT, CDR2 YYREEE (reference sequence). Variable domain in full (rest from reference TRBV5-4 and TRBJ2-5): ETGVTQSPTHLIKTRGQQVTLRCSSQSGHNTVSWYQQALGQGPQFIFQYYREEENGRGNFPPRFSGLQFPNYSSELNVNALELDDSALYLCASSVGTSQETQYFGPGTRLLVL.

The rearrangement joins TRBV5-1 to TRBJ2-1, with 7 nucleotides matching TRBD2. Unmatched junction bases numbered 21, after V lost 3 bases and J lost 9 bases. The CDR3 runs 18 residues. The germline CDR1 and CDR2 sequences are SGHRS and YFSETQ. The CDR3 protein is CASSSFSGTTLTSGEQFF. CDR3 coding DNA: TGCGCCAGCAGCTCCTTCTCCGGGACTACCCTTACTTCGGGTGAGCAGTTCTTC.

As for this clone: The sample holds other DNA sequences that translate to the same CDR3. The chain has TRBV5-1 and TRBJ2-1; no clear D. The CDR3 length is 13 residues. From germline, CDR1 is SGHRS and CDR2 YFSETQ. Trimming took 0 bases from V and 3 from J, leaving 4 bases between them. CDR3: CASSLDSYNEQFF. For the CDR3, the DNA is TGCGCCAGCAGCTTGGACAGCTACAATGAGCAGTTCTTC.

The chain couples TRBV5-1 to TRBJ2-7; TRBD1 agrees at 9 bases. V was clipped by 4 bases and J by 1 base; unmatched bases: 6. The CDR3 runs to 15 residues. CDR1 SGHRS and CDR2 YFSETQ come from the germline V gene. The CDR3 region is CASSPGTGLSYEQYF. The CDR3 nucleotides are TGCGCCAGCAGCCCCGGGACAGGGCTTTCCTACGAGCAGTACTTC. Complete variable domain (other parts from reference TRBV5-1 and TRBJ2-7): KAGVTQTPRYLIKTRGQQVTLSCSPISGHRSVSWYQQTPGQGLQFLFEYFSETQRNKGNFPGRFSGRQFSNSRSEMNVSTLELGDSALYLCASSPGTGLSYEQYFGPGTRLTVT.

This clone was picked up many times. V is TRBV6-1 and J is TRBJ2-3; D is unresolved. CDR1 and CDR2 from the germline V gene are MNHNS and SASEGT. V was trimmed by 1 base and J by 2 bases, leaving 7 bases between them. The CDR3 sequence is 14 residues long. CDR3 coding DNA: TGTGCCAGCAGTGAAGGCAGTCACACAGATACGCAGTATTTT. This translates into CASSEGSHTDTQYF.

This clone was observed once. This chain joins TRBV19 and TRBJ2-3; D is perhaps TRBD1 (5 bases). The CDR3 contains 16 residues. Germline V gene sequence: CDR1 LNHDA, CDR2 SQIVND (reference sequence). Trimming stripped 2 bases from V and 3 bases from J, with 15 bases between. CDR3 in amino acids: CASSIPGILRTDTQYF. The CDR3 DNA reads as TGTGCCAGTAGTATACCAGGGATTTTGAGGACAGATACGCAGTATTTT.

A few counts support this clone. V gene TRBV28 combines with J gene TRBJ2-7, with a weak D call TRBD2 (6 bases). CDR1 MDHEN and CDR2 SYDVKM come from the germline V gene. V was cut by 3 bases and J by 3 bases, with 9 bases left in between. The CDR3 length is 13 residues. The CDR3 DNA reads as TGTGCCAGCAGTTTTTCCGGGGGCTACGAGCAGTACTTC. Translation: CASSFSGGYEQYF.

The chain has TRBV6-6 and TRBJ1-5; D possibly corresponds to TRBD1 (6 bases). This CDR3 has 16 amino acids. The V gene's germline CDR1 is MNHNY and CDR2 SVGAGI (reference sequence). V was clipped by 0 bases and J by 1 base, with 10 bases between them. CDR3 loop: CASSYSPGQSNQPQHF. CDR3 in DNA: TGTGCCAGCAGTTACTCGCCTGGACAGAGCAATCAGCCCCAGCATTTT.

The chain recombines TRBV3-1 (or the pseudogene TRBV3-2) with TRBJ2-2; 14 bases map to TRBD2. Germline V gene lookup returns CDR1 LGHDT and CDR2 YNNKEL (reference sequence). CDR3 length: 17 residues. The trim removed 3 bases at V and 7 bases at J, leaving 7 bases unmatched. In DNA form, the CDR3 reads TGTGCCAGCAGCCACCGACTAGCGGGGGGGCGAGGCGGGGAGCTGTTTTTT. Translating gives CASSHRLAGGRGGELFF.

The chain recombines TRBV5-1 with TRBJ2-1; TRBD1 aligns across 8 bases. Germline CDR1 and CDR2: SGHRS and YFSETQ. The CDR3 contains 15 residues. Trimming took 0 bases from V and 9 from J; bases not matched to a gene: 8. CDR3 region: CASSLGAAGGGEQFF. CDR3 nucleotides: TGCGCCAGCAGCTTGGGCGCGGCAGGGGGCGGTGAGCAGTTCTTC.

CDR3 nucleotide sequence: TGTGCCAGCAGCTTAGGGGTGGGTAGCCCTGAAGCTTTCTTT. Amino acids: CASSLGVGSPEAFF. The chain uses TRBV11-3 and TRBJ1-1; the D is unclear. The CDR3 has 14 residues. Germline lookup yields CDR1 SGHNT and CDR2 YENEEA. Trimming removed 1 base at V and 6 bases at J, with 12 bases between.

The chain combines TRBV29-1 with TRBJ2-5; D possibly corresponds to TRBD1 (5 bases). The CDR3 sequence is 12 residues long. V was cut by 3 bases and J by 2 bases, with 7 bases left in between. Looked up from germline, CDR1 is SQVTM and CDR2 is ANQGSEA. The CDR3 nucleotides are TGCAGCGTTGAGAAGGGGCAAGAGACCCAGTACTTC. As protein: CSVEKGQETQYF. The full variable domain, rest sourced from reference TRBV29-1 and TRBJ2-5, is SAVISQKPSRDICQRGTSLTIQCQVDSQVTMMFWYRQQPGQSLTLIATANQGSEATYESGFVIDKFPISRPNLTFSTLTVSNMSPEDSSIYLCSVEKGQETQYFGPGTRLLVL.

The chain recombines TRBV19 with TRBJ2-7, with D perhaps matching TRBD2 (6 bases). V lost 1 base and J lost 0, with 13 bases in between. Germline V gene lookup returns CDR1 LNHDA and CDR2 SQIVND (reference sequence). The CDR3 length is 16 residues. CDR3 amino acids: CASSIGHSGLSYEQYF. CDR3 coding DNA: TGTGCCAGTAGTATAGGGCATAGCGGCCTCTCCTACGAGCAGTACTTC.

The chain joins TRBV5-1 to TRBJ1-1, with a possible D match to TRBD1 (6 bases). This CDR3 comprises 16 residues. Germline V gene sequence: CDR1 SGHRS, CDR2 YFSETQ. The ends were cut back, 0 bases at V and 2 bases at J, with 14 bases in the middle. The CDR3 nucleotides are TGCGCCAGCAGCTTGGGGGGGACAAAATCCAACACTGAAGCTTTCTTT. Its protein product is CASSLGGTKSNTEAFF.

The chain is built from TRBV7-9 and TRBJ2-7; 7 bases line up with TRBD1. CDR1 and CDR2 (germline): SEHNR, FQNEAQ (reference sequence). The CDR3 loop spans 14 amino acids. V dropped 1 base and J dropped 2; count of bases not matched to a gene: 2. The CDR3 is CASSLDQGAYEQYF. The CDR3 DNA is TGTGCCAGCAGCTTAGATCAGGGGGCCTACGAGCAGTACTTC.

The V call is TRBV2, the J call TRBJ1-4; no reliable D call. The CDR3 has 19 amino acids. V was shortened by 7 bases and J by 0 bases, with 24 bases between the two germline ends. Germline V gives CDR1 SNHLY, CDR2 FYNNEI. CDR3 nucleotides: TGTGCCAGCAACGGATCCCCGTTCTGGGCCGCTGCAACTAATGAAAAACTGTTTTTT. Amino acid sequence: CASNGSPFWAAATNEKLFF. Supplemented by reference TRBV2 and TRBJ1-4, the full variable domain reads EPEVTQTPSHQVTQMGQEVILRCVPISNHLYFYWYRQILGQKVEFLVSFYNNEISEKSEIFDDQFSVERPDGSNFTLKIRSTKLEDSAMYFCASNGSPFWAAATNEKLFFGSGTQLSVL.

To note about this clone: The junction shows a germline mismatch at one end, possibly a read error. The chain combines TRBV7-7 with TRBJ2-2; 9 nucleotides align to TRBD2. The CDR3 is 16 residues long. From germline, CDR1 is SSHAT and CDR2 FNYEAQ (reference sequence). CDR3 nucleotides: TGTGCTAGCAGCGAAACCGGGACTAGCATCCCCGGGGAGCTGTTTTTT. Translated: CASSETGTSIPGELFF.

CDR3 DNA sequence: TGTGCCAGCGCCCATGGACAGACGTACCAAGAGACCCAGTACTTC. Its protein product is CASAHGQTYQETQYF. The chain joins TRBV2 to TRBJ2-5; tentative D call: TRBD1 (6 bases). Germline CDR1 and CDR2: SNHLY and FYNNEI. The V and J ends lost 8 bases and 0 bases respectively, with 16 bases between them. CDR3 size: 15 residues.